The 32 T cell receptor beta chains in this list originate from one sample, sequenced in a study of neoadjuvant anti-PD-1 for oral cavity cancer. The protocol was immunoSEQ multiplex PCR, while the TCRdb copy is restricted to in-frame clones and leaves out a portion. Of around 62,000 clones in the sample, 65% to 80% were seen once. The starting material was PBMCs, obtained before nivolumab (anti-PD-1) treatment. Every receptor here comes from a person between 35 and 79 years old with oral cavity squamous cell carcinoma.

In the case of this clone: The junction and the germline gene differ at one end; a read error may be behind it. The chain employs TRBV18 and TRBJ1-4; D is perhaps TRBD1 (6 bases). This CDR3 comprises 13 residues. Looked up from germline, CDR1 is KGHSH and CDR2 is LQKENI. The CDR3 region is CASSPQGNEKLFF. For the CDR3, the DNA is TGTGCCAGCTCCCCACAGGGTAATGAAAAACTGTTTTTT. Full variable domain (rest looked up from reference TRBV18 and TRBJ1-4): NAGVMQNPRHLVRRRGQEARLRCSPMKGHSHVYWYRQLPEEGLKFMVYLQKENIIDESGMPKERFSAEFPKEGPSILRIQQVVRGDSAAYFCASSPQGNEKLFFGSGTQLSVL.

This clone was observed a handful of times. V and J are TRBV29-1 and TRBJ1-2, with 9 bases identical to TRBD1. This CDR3 has 14 residues. V shed 6 bases and J 7 bases; nucleotides not matched to a gene: 12. Germline assignment: CDR1 SQVTM and CDR2 ANQGSEA. This CDR3 is CSVDYTGGASGYTF. CDR3 nucleotide sequence: TGCAGCGTCGATTATACAGGGGGCGCGAGTGGCTACACCTTC.

The rearrangement links TRBV11-3 to TRBJ1-1; D gene uncertain. The V gene lost 3 bases and the J gene lost 0 bases, with 5 bases spanning the gap. The CDR3 totals 13 residues. The germline V gene encodes CDR1 SGHNT and CDR2 YENEEA. This CDR3 is CASSFLVNTEAFF. In nucleotides, the CDR3 is TGTGCCAGCAGCTTTTTAGTGAACACTGAAGCTTTCTTT.

This chain joins TRBV9 and TRBJ1-6; possibly TRBD1 for D (6 bases). This CDR3 is built from 15 residues. Germline CDR1 reads SGDLS; CDR2 reads YYNGEE. Trimming pared 4 bases from V and 13 bases from J, leaving 21 bases between. The CDR3 spells CASSPRGQRGSPLHF. As DNA, the CDR3 is TGTGCCAGCAGCCCGAGAGGACAGAGGGGTTCGCCCCTCCACTTT.

J is TRBJ2-5 and V is TRBV2, with TRBD2 as a possible D gene (5 bases). Germline lookup yields CDR1 SNHLY and CDR2 FYNNEI. V gave up 10 bases and J gave up 2 bases, with 17 bases separating them. The CDR3 covers 14 residues. CDR3 sequence reads: CATSIRGRQETQYF. CDR3 nucleotide sequence: TGTGCCACCTCGATTCGGGGAAGACAAGAGACCCAGTACTTC.

This clone was counted a few times. This chain uses TRBV7-9 with TRBJ1-4, with D uncertain. This CDR3 has 13 amino acids. V lost 3 bases to trimming and J lost 8 bases, with 10 bases between them. Germline V gene data show CDR1 as SEHNR and CDR2 as FQNEAQ (reference sequence). Here the CDR3 DNA reads TGTGCCAGCAGCTTGGAGGGAAACGAAAAACTGTTTTTT. Its translation is CASSLEGNEKLFF.

The chain uses TRBV6-5 and TRBJ2-7, with D possibly matching TRBD2 (5 bases). V gave up 2 bases and J gave up 4 bases, with 6 bases separating them. The CDR3 covers 12 residues. From germline, CDR1 is MNHEY and CDR2 SVGAGI. The CDR3 sequence is CASSYPGYEQYF. CDR3 DNA sequence: TGTGCCAGCAGTTACCCGGGGTACGAGCAGTACTTC.

The J gene is TRBJ1-1, the V gene TRBV19, with D possibly matching TRBD1 (6 bases). The germline V gene encodes CDR1 LNHDA and CDR2 SQIVND (reference sequence). V lost 0 bases, J lost 6 bases, and 20 bases lay in between. The length of the CDR3 is 17 residues. CDR3 coding DNA: TGTGCCAGTAGTATAGATCGATTGGGATCATCAGGGGCTGAAGCTTTCTTT. Translating gives CASSIDRLGSSGAEAFF.

There are a few counts of this clone. This rearrangement joins TRBV5-1 to TRBJ1-1; 11 positions agree with TRBD1. Germline CDR1 SGHRS, CDR2 YFSETQ. This CDR3 has 15 amino acids. V shed 5 bases, J shed 0 bases, and the junction held 3 bases outside the gene matches. The CDR3 DNA reads as TGCGCCAGCAGTCGGACAGGGGGCTTGAACACTGAAGCTTTCTTT. Translation gives CASSRTGGLNTEAFF.

The chain joins TRBV11-2 to TRBJ1-3; D is unclear. This CDR3 is built from 16 residues. The V gene lost 2 bases and the J gene lost 0 bases, with 11 bases spanning the gap. Germline loops: CDR1 SGHAT, CDR2 FQNNGV. CDR3 region: CASSLTDRRSGNTIYF. The CDR3 coding sequence is TGTGCCAGCAGCTTAACGGACCGACGCTCTGGAAACACCATATATTTT.

The sample holds one count of this clone. The chain employs TRBV11-3 and TRBJ2-5; no reliable D call. Germline CDR1 SGHNT, CDR2 YENEEA. The CDR3 contains 13 residues. With 0 bases removed from V and 4 bases from J, the gap between germline ends came to 6 bases. In nucleotides, the CDR3 is TGTGCCAGCAGCTTAGAGGGGTTAGAGACCCAGTACTTC. Its protein product is CASSLEGLETQYF.

This chain uses TRBV5-1 with TRBJ2-1; no reliable D call. Germline V CDR1 and CDR2: SGHRS, YFSETQ. Between the trimmed V and J ends, which lost 5 bases and 7 bases, there was a span of 7 bases. There are 11 residues in the CDR3. The CDR3 nucleotides read TGCGCCAGCAGTCACGGGAATGAGCAGTTCTTC. As protein: CASSHGNEQFF.

The gene calls are TRBV9 and TRBJ2-5, with 7 nucleotides matching TRBD1. Germline loops: CDR1 SGDLS, CDR2 YYNGEE. V lost 6 bases to trimming and J lost 1 base; unmatched junction nucleotides: 9. The CDR3 sequence is 15 residues long. The CDR3 reads CASTRGGGLQETQYF. The DNA of the CDR3 is TGTGCCAGCACCAGAGGGGGCGGCCTCCAAGAGACCCAGTACTTC.

The chain uses TRBV5-8 and TRBJ2-1; 13 bases align to TRBD2. J was trimmed by 6 bases and V by 2 bases; bases with no gene match: 2. This CDR3 is built from 15 residues. CDR1 is SGHTS, CDR2 YDEGEE, per germline. CDR3 in DNA: TGTGCCAGCAGCTTTGGGACTAGCGGGGTCAATGAGCAGTTCTTC. Protein sequence: CASSFGTSGVNEQFF.

The chain links TRBV12-1 to TRBJ2-3; TRBD2 was called by the table and not checked on the DNA. TRBV12-1 is shown as a pseudogene. CDR3 size: 15 residues. CDR3 region: CASSFPGVRADTQYF. For the CDR3, the DNA is TGTGCCAGCAGCTTCCCCGGGGTGCGAGCAGATACGCAGTATTTT.

V and J are TRBV5-1 and TRBJ2-7; the D gene is possibly TRBD1 (6 bases). The CDR3 has 20 residues. In germline, CDR1 is SGHRS, CDR2 YFSETQ. V lost 2 bases and J lost 0, with 27 bases in between. CDR3 protein: CASSFSTEFPRQAFSYEQYF. The CDR3 region has the DNA TGCGCCAGCAGCTTTAGTACCGAGTTTCCGAGACAGGCCTTCTCCTACGAGCAGTACTTC. The variable domain in full, with the rest retrieved from reference TRBV5-1 and TRBJ2-7, is KAGVTQTPRYLIKTRGQQVTLSCSPISGHRSVSWYQQTPGQGLQFLFEYFSETQRNKGNFPGRFSGRQFSNSRSEMNVSTLELGDSALYLCASSFSTEFPRQAFSYEQYFGPGTRLTVT.

This clone was observed a few times. The rearrangement joins TRBV28 to TRBJ1-2, with D hard to call. This CDR3 contains 13 residues. V lost 3 bases and J 7 bases, leaving 12 bases between the germline ends. Per the germline V gene, CDR1 is MDHEN and CDR2 is SYDVKM. The CDR3 DNA follows: TGTGCCAGCAGTTTTCTGAGGGCAGGTGGCTACACCTTC. Amino acid sequence: CASSFLRAGGYTF.

The chain carries TRBV5-1 and TRBJ2-5; D tentatively reads TRBD1 or TRBD2 (5 bases each). V lost 0 bases, J lost 3 bases, and 9 bases lay in between. This CDR3 region has 14 residues. Germline CDR1 reads SGHRS; CDR2 reads YFSETQ. The CDR3 DNA reads TGCGCCAGCAGCTTGGGGGGACGGGAAGAGACCCAGTACTTC. It specifies CASSLGGREETQYF. Full variable domain (outside the CDR3, taken from reference TRBV5-1 and TRBJ2-5): KAGVTQTPRYLIKTRGQQVTLSCSPISGHRSVSWYQQTPGQGLQFLFEYFSETQRNKGNFPGRFSGRQFSNSRSEMNVSTLELGDSALYLCASSLGGREETQYFGPGTRLLVL.

A remark on this clone: Germline and junction disagree at one end, which may indicate a read error. The rearrangement uses TRBV7-7 and TRBJ2-3, with a possible D match to TRBD2 (6 bases). Germline CDR1 and CDR2: SSHAT and FNYEAQ (reference sequence). The CDR3 has 15 residues. CDR3 in DNA: TGTGCTAGCAGCTTGGGACTGGGGAGCACAGATACGCAGTATTTT. Protein product: CASSLGLGSTDTQYF.

The rearrangement joins TRBV28 to TRBJ1-5; D is uncertain. With 5 bases removed from V and 2 bases from J, the gap between germline ends came to 13 bases. The CDR3 spans 15 residues. The germline V gene has CDR1 MDHEN and CDR2 SYDVKM. CDR3 in DNA: TGTGCCAGCAGTCCACGGGTGAACCGCAATCAGCCCCAGCATTTT. Translated: CASSPRVNRNQPQHF.

CDR3 protein: CSVPGAGSYNEQFF. The CDR3 DNA sequence: TGCAGCGTGCCCGGGGCGGGGAGTTACAATGAGCAGTTCTTC. The chain has TRBV29-1 and TRBJ2-1, with D possibly matching TRBD2 (6 bases). Germline V gives CDR1 SQVTM, CDR2 ANQGSEA. CDR3 length: 14 residues. Deletions cut 6 bases from V and 4 bases from J, with 16 bases between.

The chain uses TRBV5-1 and TRBJ2-1; a possible D gene is TRBD1 (7 bases). The CDR3 runs 14 residues. The germline V gene encodes CDR1 SGHRS and CDR2 YFSETQ. Between the trimmed V and J ends, which lost 4 bases and 3 bases, there was a span of 11 bases. Here the CDR3 reads CASSAGQYYNEQFF. CDR3 coding DNA: TGCGCCAGCAGCGCGGGACAGTACTACAATGAGCAGTTCTTC.

This chain joins TRBV4-1 and TRBJ2-7; no reliable D call. This CDR3 has 14 amino acids. Germline CDR1 MGHRA, CDR2 YSYEKL. V lost 0 bases and J 0 bases, leaving 6 bases between the germline ends. As DNA, the CDR3 is TGCGCCAGCAGCCAAGATAGAACCTCCTACGAGCAGTACTTC. It translates to CASSQDRTSYEQYF.

The chain joins TRBV9 to TRBJ1-1, with no clear D. The CDR3 is 16 residues long. Between the trimmed V and J ends, which lost 0 bases and 0 bases, there was a span of 12 bases. Germline CDR1 reads SGDLS; CDR2 reads YYNGEE. Here the CDR3 reads CASSVGPPGMNTEAFF. CDR3 coding DNA: TGTGCCAGCAGCGTAGGACCCCCGGGAATGAACACTGAAGCTTTCTTT.

The V and J genes are TRBV5-1 and TRBJ2-1; 7 bases map to TRBD2. Germline CDR1 SGHRS, CDR2 YFSETQ. Germline trimming cut 5 bases from V and 15 bases from J; bases unmatched to any gene: 11. There are 12 residues in the CDR3. The CDR3: CASRAWEGLGFF. The DNA of the CDR3 is TGCGCCAGCAGGGCTTGGGAGGGCCTGGGGTTCTTC.

The chain's CDR3 is CASSVGPRVDEQYF. The CDR3 DNA reads as TGTGCCAGCAGCGTCGGCCCCAGGGTCGACGAGCAGTACTTC. The chain has TRBV9 and TRBJ2-7; D perhaps matches TRBD1 (5 bases). With 2 bases removed from V and 5 bases from J, the gap between germline ends came to 14 bases. The CDR3 contains 14 residues. CDR1 and CDR2 from the germline V gene are SGDLS and YYNGEE.

The chain links TRBV5-6 to TRBJ1-2; TRBD1 aligns across 8 bases. V lost 4 bases to trimming and J lost 7 bases; unmatched junction nucleotides: 18. Germline loops: CDR1 SGHDT, CDR2 YYEEEE. This CDR3 region has 17 residues. The CDR3 spells CASSKYLSARGPGGYTF. The CDR3 DNA follows: TGTGCCAGCAGCAAATATTTATCGGCCAGGGGGCCTGGTGGCTACACCTTC. Full variable domain (remainder filled in from reference TRBV5-6 and TRBJ1-2): DAGVTQSPTHLIKTRGQQVTLRCSPKSGHDTVSWYQQALGQGPQFIFQYYEEEERQRGNFPDRFSGHQFPNYSSELNVNALLLGDSALYLCASSKYLSARGPGGYTFGSGTRLTVV.

The chain is built from TRBV7-8 and TRBJ2-5; possible D gene TRBD2, 6 bases. The germline V gene has CDR1 SGHVS and CDR2 FQNEAQ. The CDR3 spans 15 residues. Trimming took 2 bases from V and 5 from J, leaving 15 bases between them. Here the CDR3 DNA reads TGTGCCAGCAGCTTAAACTCGGAGGGTAGGGAGACCCAGTACTTC. Residues: CASSLNSEGRETQYF.

This sequence joins TRBV2 and TRBJ2-5; 14 bases map to TRBD2. CDR1 SNHLY and CDR2 FYNNEI come from the germline V gene. V trimming: 4 bases; J trimming: 4 bases; junction bases outside the gene matches: 5. CDR3 length equals 16 residues. In DNA form, the CDR3 reads TGTGCCAGCAGTGCACCCGGACTAGCGGGGGGAGAGACCCAGTACTTC. Its translation is CASSAPGLAGGETQYF.

V gene TRBV5-8 combines with J gene TRBJ2-7, with D possibly being TRBD1 (5 bases). CDR3 length: 14 amino acids. Trimming took 4 bases from V and 3 from J, leaving 14 bases between them. CDR1 is SGHTS and CDR2 is YDEGEE in the germline V gene. This CDR3 reads CASSNQGMYYEQYF. The CDR3 nucleotides read TGTGCCAGCAGCAACCAGGGTATGTACTACGAGCAGTACTTC. The full variable domain, completed using reference TRBV5-8 and TRBJ2-7, is EAGVTQSPTHLIKTRGQQATLRCSPISGHTSVYWYQQALGLGLQFLLWYDEGEERNRGNFPPRFSGRQFPNYSSELNVNALELEDSALYLCASSNQGMYYEQYFGPGTRLTVT.

The J gene is TRBJ2-3, the V gene TRBV12-5; D perhaps matches TRBD2 (7 bases). Per the germline V gene, CDR1 is LGHNT and CDR2 is FRNRAP. This CDR3 is 15 amino acids long. V was cut by 2 bases and J by 4 bases, with 13 bases left in between. The CDR3 spells CASGLWGGAADTQYF. CDR3 nucleotides: TGTGCTAGTGGTTTGTGGGGGGGCGCGGCAGATACGCAGTATTTT.

V and J are TRBV28 and TRBJ1-1, with a weak D call TRBD1 (6 bases). In germline, CDR1 is MDHEN, CDR2 SYDVKM. The CDR3 runs to 15 residues. The ends were cut back, 6 bases at V and 4 bases at J, with 18 bases in the middle. CDR3 bases: TGTGCCAGCAGCTCTGTCTCCGGGGGCAGCACTGAAGCTTTCTTT. It is translated as CASSSVSGGSTEAFF.